The 28 T cell receptor beta chains below come from one sample, sequenced in a study of T-cell reconstitution after alpha-beta-depleted transplantation in children. Preparation of the TCRbeta library used unique molecular identifiers. TCRdb reprocessed the PCR reads with MiXCR, giving one entry per CDR3 protein. The table shows fewer than 250,000 distinct CDR3 sequences, with approximately 17% occurring only once. This specimen consisted of PBMCs, mostly from graft donor cells, obtained 360 days after TCRalphabeta/CD19-depleted stem cell transplant. All receptors come from a male patient between 2 and 15 years old who had a stem cell transplant for acute lymphoblastic leukemia, so the T cells may come from the graft donor.

This rearrangement joins TRBV7-2 to TRBJ1-1, with D unclear. This CDR3 has 14 amino acids. CDR1 and CDR2 from the germline V gene are SGHTA and FQGNSA. V was cut by 3 bases and J by 4 bases, with 12 bases left in between. The DNA for the CDR3 is TGTGCCAGCAGCTTGCTCGGAGAGGGCACTGAAGCTTTCTTT. This gives the protein CASSLLGEGTEAFF.

This clonotype was found many times. The chain joins TRBV2 to TRBJ2-1, with 8 nucleotides matching TRBD1. There are 14 residues in the CDR3. Per germline, CDR1 SNHLY and CDR2 FYNNEI. Trimming cost V 5 bases and J 2 bases; bases outside gene matches: 2. The CDR3 DNA is TGTGCCAGCAGTTCAGGGGGCCCCTACAATGAGCAGTTCTTC. Amino acid sequence: CASSSGGPYNEQFF.

This chain connects TRBV27 to TRBJ2-7; D is ambiguous. V was pared by 4 bases and J by 3 bases, with 10 bases between. CDR3 length: 13 amino acids. The germline CDR1 and CDR2 sequences are MNHEY and SMNVEV (reference sequence). In DNA, the CDR3 is TGTGCCAGCAGTTATGCCCCATACTACGAGCAGTACTTC. This translates into CASSYAPYYEQYF.

This rearrangement joins TRBV7-9 to TRBJ2-2, with 7 bases fitting TRBD1. This CDR3 has 16 amino acids. CDR1 is SEHNR, CDR2 FQNEAQ, per germline (reference sequence). With 4 bases clipped from V and 5 bases from J, the junction kept 10 bases outside the gene matches. DNA for the CDR3: TGTGCCAGCAGCTCCTCGACAGGGTTGGGGACCGGGGAGCTGTTTTTT. Its protein is CASSSSTGLGTGELFF.

This chain links TRBV10-2 with TRBJ2-5, with TRBD2 matching over 10 bases. The V gene's germline CDR1 is WSHSY and CDR2 SAAADI. CDR3 length: 14 amino acids. V was clipped by 7 bases and J by 2 bases; unmatched bases: 4. CDR3 protein: CASTPTSGQETQYF. For the CDR3, the DNA is TGCGCCAGCACCCCGACTAGCGGGCAAGAGACCCAGTACTTC.

CDR3 nucleotide sequence: TGTGCCATCAGTCCGGACAGGGGAAATCAGCCCCAGCATTTT. Translation gives CAISPDRGNQPQHF. The chain has TRBV10-3 and TRBJ1-5; 9 bases align to TRBD1. Germline V gene data show CDR1 as ENHRY and CDR2 as SYGVKD. Losses at the gene ends were 5 bases for V and 4 bases for J; bases not matched to a gene: 3. The CDR3 is 14 amino acids.

A few counts support this clonotype. The chain recombines TRBV28 with TRBJ2-7; the D gene is possibly TRBD1 (7 bases). Per germline, CDR1 MDHEN and CDR2 SYDVKM. The CDR3 runs to 15 residues. V lost 1 base and J lost 3, with 13 bases in between. The CDR3 loop is CASSLYGRGDYEQYF. In DNA form, the CDR3 reads TGTGCCAGCAGTTTATATGGCAGGGGGGACTACGAGCAGTACTTC. Filled out from reference TRBV28 and TRBJ2-7, the complete variable domain reads DVKVTQSSRYLVKRTGEKVFLECVQDMDHENMFWYRQDPGLGLRLIYFSYDVKMKEKGDIPEGYSVSREKKERFSLILESASTNQTSMYLCASSLYGRGDYEQYFGPGTRLTVT.

The V call is TRBV12-3 or TRBV12-4, the J call TRBJ2-3; D not certain. The CDR3 extends over 12 amino acids. V dropped 1 base and J dropped 6 bases, with 5 bases sitting between them. CDR3 sequence (DNA): TGTGCCAGCAGTTTAGTTAGGGATACGCAGTATTTT. Its translation is CASSLVRDTQYF.

This clonotype has just a few counts. This chain connects TRBV20-1 to TRBJ2-7; 10 bases agree with TRBD2. CDR1 DFQATT and CDR2 SNEGSKA come from the germline V gene (reference sequence). This CDR3 comprises 15 residues. The V gene end was trimmed by 5 bases and the J gene end by 2 bases; junction bases not matched to a gene: 9. The DNA of the CDR3 is TGCAGTGCTCTCACGGGAGCGGGGGGGCCCTACGAGCAGTACTTC. Translation: CSALTGAGGPYEQYF.

The rearrangement uses TRBV5-1 and TRBJ2-5, with 8 bases that match TRBD1. This CDR3 has 14 amino acids. Germline values: CDR1 SGHRS, CDR2 YFSETQ. V lost 4 bases, J lost 5 bases, and 7 bases stayed unmatched. The CDR3 nucleotides read TGCGCCAGCAGCGGATTACAGGGGGGCGAGACCCAGTACTTC. Translated: CASSGLQGGETQYF.

This clonotype was detected a few times. The rearrangement uses TRBV2 and TRBJ2-3; D is unresolved. CDR1 SNHLY and CDR2 FYNNEI come from the germline V gene. The CDR3 sequence is 13 residues long. V lost 6 bases to trimming and J lost 6 bases, with 13 bases between them. The CDR3 loop is CASRPNLGDTQYF. CDR3 coding DNA: TGTGCCAGCAGACCAAACCTTGGGGATACGCAGTATTTT.

This clonotype showed up just a few times. CDR3 in DNA: TGCAGCACCTTATACAATGAGCAGTTCTTC. Translation: CSTLYNEQFF. The rearrangement uses TRBV29-1 and TRBJ2-1; D gene uncertain. V gave up 8 bases and J gave up 4 bases, with 6 bases separating them. The CDR3 is 10 residues long. Germline values: CDR1 SQVTM, CDR2 ANQGSEA.

This clonotype has just a few counts. This sequence joins TRBV12-5 and TRBJ2-1; no clear D. The germline V and J ends were trimmed by 3 bases and 4 bases, with 4 bases remaining between them. Germline V gives CDR1 LGHNT, CDR2 FRNRAP. The CDR3 has 12 residues. CDR3 loop: CASGFLYNEQFF. The CDR3 nucleotides read TGTGCTAGTGGTTTCCTTTACAATGAGCAGTTCTTC.

This chain links TRBV18 with TRBJ2-7; D not resolved. The CDR3 is 13 residues long. Germline V CDR1 and CDR2: KGHSH, LQKENI. V lost 3 bases and J lost 7, with 13 bases in between. CDR3 region: CASSPSAAREQYF. DNA for the CDR3: TGTGCCAGCTCACCGTCGGCAGCTCGGGAGCAGTACTTC.

The rearrangement links TRBV28 to TRBJ1-4; D is undetermined. V shed 7 bases and J shed 8 bases, with 11 bases lying between them. Germline CDR1 reads MDHEN; CDR2 reads SYDVKM. The CDR3 consists of 12 residues. CDR3 DNA sequence: TGTGCCAGCACTCGGGCACGAGAAAAACTGTTTTTT. This codes for CASTRAREKLFF.

The chain couples TRBV5-1 to TRBJ2-2; weak D call: TRBD1 (6 bases). CDR1 and CDR2 from the germline V gene are SGHRS and YFSETQ. V was shortened by 6 bases and J by 0 bases, with 12 bases between the two germline ends. The CDR3 sequence is 15 residues long. Here the CDR3 DNA reads TGCGCCAGCAAGTCGGGGACAACGAACACCGGGGAGCTGTTTTTT. It encodes CASKSGTTNTGELFF.

The chain has TRBV27 and TRBJ2-7; TRBD2 agrees at 10 bases. Per germline, CDR1 MNHEY and CDR2 SMNVEV (reference sequence). The length of the CDR3 is 15 residues. Trimming took 4 bases from V and 3 from J; bases not matched to a gene: 6. CDR3 nucleotides: TGTGCCAGCAGTTCCATAGCGGGGGGAAACTACGAGCAGTACTTC. Translation gives CASSSIAGGNYEQYF.

The rearrangement joins TRBV28 to TRBJ1-2, with a weak D call TRBD1 (5 bases). The germline gives CDR1 MDHEN, CDR2 SYDVKM. The CDR3 is 14 amino acids. Trimming removed 4 bases from V and 8 bases from J, with 17 bases in between. CDR3 DNA: TGTGCCAGCAGTTCCCCAGGGCAGTGGGGCGGCTACACCTTC. This gives the protein CASSSPGQWGGYTF.

This clonotype appeared a few times. This sequence joins TRBV10-3 and TRBJ1-3; 8 bases fit TRBD1. V dropped 8 bases and J dropped 7; count of bases not matched to a gene: 13. CDR3 length: 15 residues. Germline CDR1 ENHRY, CDR2 SYGVKD. CDR3 in amino acids: CAIQISDRVRNTIYF. In nucleotides, the CDR3 is TGTGCCATCCAGATATCGGACAGGGTGAGGAACACCATATATTTT.

There are many counts of this clonotype. V usage is TRBV29-1 and J usage is TRBJ2-1; D perhaps matches TRBD2 (6 bases). CDR1 and CDR2 (germline): SQVTM, ANQGSEA. The length of the CDR3 is 17 residues. The V gene lost 1 base and the J gene lost 7 bases, with 23 bases spanning the gap. CDR3: CSVEAVPAGNWRNEQFF. CDR3 in DNA: TGCAGCGTTGAAGCGGTCCCCGCGGGGAATTGGCGGAATGAGCAGTTCTTC.

J is TRBJ2-5 and V is TRBV7-9; D unresolved. Germline lookup yields CDR1 SEHNR and CDR2 FQNEAQ (reference sequence). CDR3 length: 15 amino acids. Trimming stripped 3 bases from V and 3 bases from J, with 14 bases between. The CDR3 is CASSFVASQEETQYF. The CDR3 bases are TGTGCCAGCAGCTTCGTAGCTAGTCAGGAAGAGACCCAGTACTTC.

This clonotype was counted at least ten times. The chain joins TRBV20-1 to TRBJ2-7; TRBD1 matches at 8 bases. Germline V lookup: CDR1 DFQATT, CDR2 SNEGSKA (reference sequence). V was pared by 0 bases and J by 4 bases, with 8 bases of the junction left unmatched. There are 15 residues in the CDR3. DNA for the CDR3: TGCAGTGCTAGAGATTTTGGACAGGGTGGGTACGAGCAGTACTTC. Amino acid sequence: CSARDFGQGGYEQYF.

CDR3 sequence: CSARESGIRTEAFF. The CDR3 DNA reads TGCAGTGCTAGAGAAAGCGGGATAAGAACTGAAGCTTTCTTT. The chain has TRBV20-1 and TRBJ1-1; D is unclear. Germline CDR1 DFQATT, CDR2 SNEGSKA (reference sequence). The CDR3 consists of 14 residues. V lost 0 bases and J lost 5, with 13 bases in between.

CDR3 DNA: TGTGCCAGCAGCTTTGGCAGGGGGGGGACTGAAGCTTTCTTT. As protein: CASSFGRGGTEAFF. This rearrangement joins TRBV7-2 to TRBJ1-1; 7 nucleotides align to TRBD1. Germline-derived CDR1 and CDR2 are SGHTA and FQGNSA. V was clipped by 3 bases and J by 5 bases; unmatched bases: 6. The CDR3 is made up of 14 amino acids.

This clonotype was seen more than once but under ten times. The chain couples TRBV5-1 to TRBJ1-1, with a tentative D call TRBD1 (5 bases). Germline V gene lookup returns CDR1 SGHRS and CDR2 YFSETQ. The CDR3 is 13 residues long. Trimming took 5 bases from V and 1 from J, leaving 9 bases between them. As DNA, the CDR3 is TGCGCCAGCAGAATGGGACGGAACACTGAAGCTTTCTTT. Translating it yields CASRMGRNTEAFF.

This clonotype occurred a few times. This chain joins TRBV4-1 and TRBJ1-1; possible D gene TRBD1, 6 bases. Germline V gene lookup returns CDR1 MGHRA and CDR2 YSYEKL. This CDR3 contains 14 residues. V was shortened by 1 base and J by 1 base, with 7 bases between the two germline ends. The CDR3 DNA is TGCGCCAGCAGCCAAGTAGGGGGGAACACTGAAGCTTTCTTT. It translates to CASSQVGGNTEAFF.

The chain recombines TRBV12-3 or TRBV12-4 with TRBJ1-1; D gene unclear. The length of the CDR3 is 14 residues. V shed 1 base and J shed 1 base, with 7 bases lying between them. The CDR3 sequence is CASSLGRENTEAFF. The CDR3 DNA is TGTGCCAGCAGTTTAGGTCGGGAGAACACTGAAGCTTTCTTT.

This clonotype was counted at least ten times. The chain uses TRBV7-2 and TRBJ1-2; no definite D call. The germline CDR1 and CDR2 sequences are SGHTA and FQGNSA. The V and J ends lost 5 bases and 0 bases respectively, with 10 bases between them. CDR3 length: 14 residues. DNA of the CDR3: TGTGCCAGCAGCCTAAGGAAGGCTAACTATGGCTACACCTTC. It codes for CASSLRKANYGYTF. The variable domain in full, completed from reference TRBV7-2 and TRBJ1-2, reads GAGVSQSPSNKVTEKGKDVELRCDPISGHTALYWYRQSLGQGLEFLIYFQGNSAPDKSGLPSDRFSAERTGGSVSTLTIQRTQQEDSAVYLCASSLRKANYGYTFGSGTRLTVV.